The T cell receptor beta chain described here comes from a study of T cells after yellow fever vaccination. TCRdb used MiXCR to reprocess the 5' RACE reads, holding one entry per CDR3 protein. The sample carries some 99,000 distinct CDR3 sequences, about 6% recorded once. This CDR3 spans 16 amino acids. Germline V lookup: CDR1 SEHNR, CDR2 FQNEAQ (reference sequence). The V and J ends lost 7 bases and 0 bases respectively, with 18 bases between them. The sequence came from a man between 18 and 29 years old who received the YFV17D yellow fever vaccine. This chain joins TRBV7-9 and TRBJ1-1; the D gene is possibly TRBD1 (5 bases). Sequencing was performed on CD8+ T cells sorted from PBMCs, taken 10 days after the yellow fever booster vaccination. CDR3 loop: CASTRGEISLNTEAFF. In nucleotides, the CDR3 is TGTGCCAGCACCCGAGGGGAGATATCGTTGAACACTGAAGCTTTCTTT.